The sequence of this T cell receptor beta chain was determined in a study of blood T cell repertoires in COVID-19. Study-wide context: Samples came from the United States, Italy and Spain, spanning acute and convalescent COVID-19. Nucleic acid was either cDNA or gDNA, and it came from T cells, B-cell-depleted T cells, or PBMCs.

The V gene's germline CDR1 is MNHEY and CDR2 SMNVEV (reference sequence). The CDR3 sequence is 15 residues long. V lost 3 bases and J lost 6, with 12 bases in between. Profiled with immunoSEQ multiplex PCR; TCRdb holds only in-frame clones, not every one. Found here are just over 300,000 clones, nearly 90% of them singletons; the top ten hold about 1.7%. The TCR comes from a woman in her 30s with COVID-19, enrolled during active disease. This chain uses TRBV27 with TRBJ1-6, with D unclear. Sample: peripheral blood. CDR3 sequence: CASSFMGDINSPLHF. The CDR3 coding sequence is TGTGCCAGCAGTTTTATGGGCGATATTAATTCACCCCTCCACTTT.